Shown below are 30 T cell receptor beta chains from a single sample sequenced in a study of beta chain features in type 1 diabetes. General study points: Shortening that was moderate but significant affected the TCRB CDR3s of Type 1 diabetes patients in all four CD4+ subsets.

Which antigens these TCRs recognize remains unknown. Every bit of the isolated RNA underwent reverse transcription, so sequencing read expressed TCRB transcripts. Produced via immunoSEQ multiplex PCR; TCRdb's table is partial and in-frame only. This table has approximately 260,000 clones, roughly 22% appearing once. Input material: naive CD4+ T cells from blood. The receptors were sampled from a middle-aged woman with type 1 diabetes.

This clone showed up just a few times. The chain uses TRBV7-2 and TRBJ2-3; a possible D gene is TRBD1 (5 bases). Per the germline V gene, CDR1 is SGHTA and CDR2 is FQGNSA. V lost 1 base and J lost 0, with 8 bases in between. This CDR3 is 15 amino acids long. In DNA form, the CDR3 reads TGTGCCAGCAGCTTAGACAGGTCTAGCACAGATACGCAGTATTTT. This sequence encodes CASSLDRSSTDTQYF. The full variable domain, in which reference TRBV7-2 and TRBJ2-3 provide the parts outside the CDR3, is GAGVSQSPSNKVTEKGKDVELRCDPISGHTALYWYRQSLGQGLEFLIYFQGNSAPDKSGLPSDRFSAERTGGSVSTLTIQRTQQEDSAVYLCASSLDRSSTDTQYFGPGTRLTVL.

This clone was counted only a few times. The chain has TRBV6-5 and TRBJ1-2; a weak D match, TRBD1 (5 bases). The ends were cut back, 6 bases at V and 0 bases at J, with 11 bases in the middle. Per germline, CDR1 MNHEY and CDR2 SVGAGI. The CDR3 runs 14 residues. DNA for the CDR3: TGTGCCAGCAGACTGACAGAAGCTAACTATGGCTACACCTTC. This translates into CASRLTEANYGYTF.

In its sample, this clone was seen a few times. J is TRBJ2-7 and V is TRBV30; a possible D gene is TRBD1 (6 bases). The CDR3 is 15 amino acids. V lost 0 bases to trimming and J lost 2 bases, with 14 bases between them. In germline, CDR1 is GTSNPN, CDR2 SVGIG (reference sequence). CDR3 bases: TGTGCCTGGAGTGTCCGCTGGACAGACCCCTACGAGCAGTACTTC. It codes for CAWSVRWTDPYEQYF.

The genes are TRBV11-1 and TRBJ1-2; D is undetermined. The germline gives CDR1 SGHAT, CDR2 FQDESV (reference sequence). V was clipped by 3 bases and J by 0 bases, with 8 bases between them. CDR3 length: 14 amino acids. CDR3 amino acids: CASSLGTTNYGYTF. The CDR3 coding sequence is TGTGCCAGCAGCTTGGGCACCACTAACTATGGCTACACCTTC. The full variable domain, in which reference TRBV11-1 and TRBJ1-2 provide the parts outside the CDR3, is EAEVAQSPRYKITEKSQAVAFWCDPISGHATLYWYRQILGQGPELLVQFQDESVVDDSQLPKDRFSAERLKGVDSTLKIQPAELGDSAMYLCASSLGTTNYGYTFGSGTRLTVV.

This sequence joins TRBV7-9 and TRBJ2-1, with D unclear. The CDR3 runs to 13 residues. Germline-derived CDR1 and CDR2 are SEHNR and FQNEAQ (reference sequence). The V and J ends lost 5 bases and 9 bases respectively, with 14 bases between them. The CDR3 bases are TGTGCCAGCAGCCACAACGGCGGAAGTGAGCAGTTCTTC. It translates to CASSHNGGSEQFF.

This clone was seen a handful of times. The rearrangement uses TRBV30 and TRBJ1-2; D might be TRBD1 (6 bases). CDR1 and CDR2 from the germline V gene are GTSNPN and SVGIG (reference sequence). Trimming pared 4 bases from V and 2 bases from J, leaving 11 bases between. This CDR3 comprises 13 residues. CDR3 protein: CAWTQGTNYGYTF. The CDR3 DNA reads TGTGCCTGGACTCAGGGGACCAACTATGGCTACACCTTC. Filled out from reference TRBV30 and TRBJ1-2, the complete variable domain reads SQTIHQWPATLVQPVGSPLSLECTVEGTSNPNLYWYRQAAGRGLQLLFYSVGIGQISSEVPQNLSASRPQDRQFILSSKKLLLSDSGFYLCAWTQGTNYGYTFGSGTRLTVV.

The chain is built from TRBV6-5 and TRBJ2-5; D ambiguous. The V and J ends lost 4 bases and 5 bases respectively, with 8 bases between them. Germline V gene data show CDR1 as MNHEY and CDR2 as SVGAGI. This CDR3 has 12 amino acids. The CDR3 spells CASSWSGETQYF. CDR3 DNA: TGTGCCAGCAGTTGGTCCGGGGAGACCCAGTACTTC.

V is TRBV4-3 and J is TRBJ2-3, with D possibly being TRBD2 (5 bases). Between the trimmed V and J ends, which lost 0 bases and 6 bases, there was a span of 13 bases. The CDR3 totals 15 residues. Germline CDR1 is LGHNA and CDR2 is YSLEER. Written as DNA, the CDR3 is TGCGCCAGCAGCCAAGATCACACGACGGGGGATACGCAGTATTTT. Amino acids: CASSQDHTTGDTQYF.

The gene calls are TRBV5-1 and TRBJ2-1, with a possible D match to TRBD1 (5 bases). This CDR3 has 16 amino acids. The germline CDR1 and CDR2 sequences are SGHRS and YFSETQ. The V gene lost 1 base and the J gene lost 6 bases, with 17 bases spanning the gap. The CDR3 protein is CASSLRRDSIPNEQFF. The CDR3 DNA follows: TGCGCCAGCAGCTTGAGACGCGACAGTATCCCCAATGAGCAGTTCTTC.

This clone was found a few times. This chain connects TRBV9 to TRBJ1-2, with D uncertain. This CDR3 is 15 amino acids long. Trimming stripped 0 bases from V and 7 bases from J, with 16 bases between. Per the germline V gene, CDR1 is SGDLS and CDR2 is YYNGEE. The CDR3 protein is CASSVEITSRGGYTF. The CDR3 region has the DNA TGTGCCAGCAGCGTAGAGATCACCTCCCGGGGTGGCTACACCTTC.

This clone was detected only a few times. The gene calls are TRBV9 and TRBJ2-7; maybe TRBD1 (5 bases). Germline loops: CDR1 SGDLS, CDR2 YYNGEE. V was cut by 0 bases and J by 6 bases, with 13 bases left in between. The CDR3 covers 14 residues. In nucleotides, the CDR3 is TGTGCCAGCAGCGTAGGTCAGGGTACCCTCGAGCAGTACTTC. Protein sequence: CASSVGQGTLEQYF. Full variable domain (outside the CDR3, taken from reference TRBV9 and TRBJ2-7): DSGVTQTPKHLITATGQRVTLRCSPRSGDLSVYWYQQSLDQGLQFLIQYYNGEERAKGNILERFSAQQFPDLHSELNLSSLELGDSALYFCASSVGQGTLEQYFGPGTRLTVT.

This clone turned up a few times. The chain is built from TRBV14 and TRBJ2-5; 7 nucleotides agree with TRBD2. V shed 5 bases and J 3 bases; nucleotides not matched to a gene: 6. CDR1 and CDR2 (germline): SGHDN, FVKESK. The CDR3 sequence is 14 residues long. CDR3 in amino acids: CASSSTRGEETQYF. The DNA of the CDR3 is TGTGCCAGCAGCTCAACCCGGGGGGAAGAGACCCAGTACTTC.

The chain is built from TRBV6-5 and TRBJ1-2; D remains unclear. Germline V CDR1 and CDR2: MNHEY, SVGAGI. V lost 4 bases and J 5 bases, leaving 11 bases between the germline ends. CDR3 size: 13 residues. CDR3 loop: CASSFGKLYGYTF. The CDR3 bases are TGTGCCAGCAGTTTCGGGAAATTATATGGCTACACCTTC.

CDR3 region: CASSPGLAGGPSYNEQFF. DNA of the CDR3: TGCGCCAGCAGCCCGGGACTAGCGGGGGGCCCTTCCTACAATGAGCAGTTCTTC. This chain uses TRBV4-1 with TRBJ2-1; 15 positions match TRBD2. CDR1 is MGHRA and CDR2 is YSYEKL in the germline V gene. V trimming: 4 bases; J trimming: 1 base; junction bases outside the gene matches: 5. This CDR3 spans 18 amino acids.

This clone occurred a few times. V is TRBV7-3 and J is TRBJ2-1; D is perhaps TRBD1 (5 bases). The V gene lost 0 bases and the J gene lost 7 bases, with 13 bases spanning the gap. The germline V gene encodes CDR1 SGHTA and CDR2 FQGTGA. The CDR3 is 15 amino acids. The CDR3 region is CASSLTWAGWNEQFF. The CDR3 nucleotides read TGTGCCAGCAGCTTAACCTGGGCAGGGTGGAATGAGCAGTTCTTC.

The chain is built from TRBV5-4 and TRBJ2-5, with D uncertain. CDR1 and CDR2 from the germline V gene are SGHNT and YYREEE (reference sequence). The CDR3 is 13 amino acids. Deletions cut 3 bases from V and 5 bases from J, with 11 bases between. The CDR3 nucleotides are TGTGCCAGCAGCTGGGTGGGCGACGAGACCCAGTACTTC. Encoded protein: CASSWVGDETQYF.

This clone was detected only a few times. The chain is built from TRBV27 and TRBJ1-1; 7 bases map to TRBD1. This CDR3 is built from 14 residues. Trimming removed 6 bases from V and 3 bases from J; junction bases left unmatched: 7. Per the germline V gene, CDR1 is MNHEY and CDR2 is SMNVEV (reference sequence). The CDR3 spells CASRVQGWDTEAFF. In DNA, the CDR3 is TGTGCCAGCAGAGTACAGGGGTGGGACACTGAAGCTTTCTTT.

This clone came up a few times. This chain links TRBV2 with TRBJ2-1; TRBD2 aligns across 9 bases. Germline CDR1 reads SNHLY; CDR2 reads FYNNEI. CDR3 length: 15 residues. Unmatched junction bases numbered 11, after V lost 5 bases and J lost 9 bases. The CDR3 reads CASSSSASGTSEQFF. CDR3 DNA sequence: TGTGCCAGCAGTTCCTCGGCTAGCGGGACTTCTGAGCAGTTCTTC.

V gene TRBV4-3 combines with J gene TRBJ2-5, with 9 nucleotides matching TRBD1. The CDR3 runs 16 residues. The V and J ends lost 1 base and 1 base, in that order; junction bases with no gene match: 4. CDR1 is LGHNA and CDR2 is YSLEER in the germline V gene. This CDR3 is CASSQGVDRGQETQYF. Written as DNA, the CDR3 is TGCGCCAGCAGCCAAGGTGTGGACAGGGGCCAAGAGACCCAGTACTTC.

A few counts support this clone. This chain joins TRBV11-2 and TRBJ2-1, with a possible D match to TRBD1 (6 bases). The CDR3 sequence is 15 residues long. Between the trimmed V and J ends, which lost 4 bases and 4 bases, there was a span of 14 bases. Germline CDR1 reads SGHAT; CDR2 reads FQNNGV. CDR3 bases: TGTGCCAGCAGCTGGCCCGGGACACAGTACAATGAGCAGTTCTTC. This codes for CASSWPGTQYNEQFF.

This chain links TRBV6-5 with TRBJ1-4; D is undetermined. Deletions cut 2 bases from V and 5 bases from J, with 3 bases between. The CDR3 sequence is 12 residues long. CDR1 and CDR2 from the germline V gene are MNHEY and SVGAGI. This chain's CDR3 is CASSYLNEKLFF. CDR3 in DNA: TGTGCCAGCAGTTACCTGAATGAAAAACTGTTTTTT.

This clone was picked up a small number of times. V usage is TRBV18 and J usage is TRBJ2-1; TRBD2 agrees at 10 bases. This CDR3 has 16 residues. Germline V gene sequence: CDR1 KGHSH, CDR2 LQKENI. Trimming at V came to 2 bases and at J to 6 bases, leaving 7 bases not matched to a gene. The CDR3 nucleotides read TGTGCCAGCTCACCAACAGCGGGAGGGCCAGGCAATGAGCAGTTCTTC. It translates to CASSPTAGGPGNEQFF.

The CDR3 bases are TGTGCCTGGAGTACCGACACGGATACTGAAGCTTTCTTT. This gives the protein CAWSTDTDTEAFF. This chain connects TRBV30 to TRBJ1-1; no firm D call. Germline CDR1 and CDR2: GTSNPN and SVGIG (reference sequence). With 2 bases removed from V and 5 bases from J, the gap between germline ends came to 12 bases. The CDR3 is made up of 13 amino acids.

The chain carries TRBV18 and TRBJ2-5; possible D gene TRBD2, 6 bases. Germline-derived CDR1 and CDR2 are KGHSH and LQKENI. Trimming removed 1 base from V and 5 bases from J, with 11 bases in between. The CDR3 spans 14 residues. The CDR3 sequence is CASSPQSRGETQYF. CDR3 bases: TGTGCCAGCTCACCACAAAGCCGGGGGGAGACCCAGTACTTC.

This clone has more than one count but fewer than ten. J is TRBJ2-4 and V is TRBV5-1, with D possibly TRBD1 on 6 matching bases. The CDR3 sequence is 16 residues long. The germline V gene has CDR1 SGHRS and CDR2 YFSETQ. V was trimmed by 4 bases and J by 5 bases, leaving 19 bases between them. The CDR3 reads CASSKAENRVENIQYF. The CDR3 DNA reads TGCGCCAGCAGCAAGGCAGAAAACAGGGTGGAAAACATTCAGTACTTC.

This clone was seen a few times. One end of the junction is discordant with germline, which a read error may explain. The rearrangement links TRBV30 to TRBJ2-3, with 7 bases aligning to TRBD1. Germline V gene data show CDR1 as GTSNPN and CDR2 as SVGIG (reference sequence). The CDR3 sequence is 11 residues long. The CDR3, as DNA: TGTGCCTGGAGTGGGCCCTCCGGGACAGCTTTT. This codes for CAWSGPSGTAF.

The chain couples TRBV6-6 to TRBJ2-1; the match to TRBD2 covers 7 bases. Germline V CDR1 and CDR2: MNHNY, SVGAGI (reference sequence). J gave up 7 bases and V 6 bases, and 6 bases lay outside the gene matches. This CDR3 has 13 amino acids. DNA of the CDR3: TGTGCCAGCAGGACGGGAGGTGATAATGAGCAGTTCTTC. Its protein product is CASRTGGDNEQFF.

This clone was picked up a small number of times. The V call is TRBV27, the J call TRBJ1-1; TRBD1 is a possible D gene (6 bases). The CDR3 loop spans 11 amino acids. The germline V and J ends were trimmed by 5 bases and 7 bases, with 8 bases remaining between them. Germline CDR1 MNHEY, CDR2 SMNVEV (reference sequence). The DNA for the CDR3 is TGTGCCAGCAGTACAGGGATTGAAGCTTTCTTT. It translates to CASSTGIEAFF.

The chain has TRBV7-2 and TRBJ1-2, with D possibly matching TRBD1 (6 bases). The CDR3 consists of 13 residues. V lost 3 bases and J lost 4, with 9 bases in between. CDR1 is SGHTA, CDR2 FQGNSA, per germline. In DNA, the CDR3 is TGTGCCAGCAGCTTGGGCAGGGGCTATGGCTACACCTTC. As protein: CASSLGRGYGYTF.

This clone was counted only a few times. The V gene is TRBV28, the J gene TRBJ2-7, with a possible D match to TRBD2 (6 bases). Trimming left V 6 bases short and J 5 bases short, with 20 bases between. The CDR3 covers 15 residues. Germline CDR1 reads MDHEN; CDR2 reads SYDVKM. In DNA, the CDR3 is TGTGCCAGCAGGCCTCCCCGGGACTCCGTCCACGAGCAGTACTTC. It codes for CASRPPRDSVHEQYF.